This T cell receptor beta chain originates from a study of cytomegalovirus exposure and HLA in healthy donors. The study ran its PCR with 60 Vbeta and 13 Jbeta primers. TCRdb's copy holds only in-frame clones and misses some; the assay was immunoSEQ multiplex PCR. The repertoire consists of about 160,000 clones, with 75% to 85% occurring once and the leading ten covering roughly 4.7%. As to this clone: The target antigen is unknown.

Each of the donors was a healthy bone marrow donor. The donors, nominally healthy at sampling, likely had unrecorded immune exposures. Study results and caveats: The authors listed 164 TCR beta chains as cytomegalovirus-associated.

The junction had 9 bases not matched to a gene; V was cut back by 7 bases and J by 7 bases. Per germline, CDR1 MNHEY and CDR2 SMNVEV (reference sequence). The CDR3 runs to 14 residues. The source of this sequence is a man aged 25 to 40 in good health and CMV-seronegative. The sequenced sample was PBMCs. J is TRBJ1-2 and V is TRBV27; 10 nucleotides agree with TRBD1. This CDR3 is CASKMTGGFGGYTF. CDR3 sequence (DNA): TGTGCCAGCAAAATGACAGGGGGCTTTGGTGGCTACACCTTC.